One and the same sample provided the 12 T cell receptor beta chains below, sequenced in a study of cytomegalovirus exposure and HLA in healthy donors (dated by TCRdb to the late 2010s). Library construction relied on the immunoSEQ multiplex PCR assay. This immuneACCESS table, as held by TCRdb, lists in-frame sequences with V and J called but not all clones. Of the missing ones, under half trace to an unresolved V gene in checked studies; the others have no known cause. The sample has about 160,000 clones on record, 75% to 90% of them singletons. The ten largest clonotypes hold about 2.3% of the sample. The sequenced material came from PBMCs. These receptors were collected from a woman between 18 and 29 years old in good health and CMV-seronegative.

The chain uses TRBV6-5 and TRBJ2-1; the D gene is possibly TRBD2 (6 bases). Germline V gene data show CDR1 as MNHEY and CDR2 as SVGAGI. Trimming cost V 6 bases and J 0 bases, with 6 bases left between them. The CDR3 contains 13 residues. DNA of the CDR3: TGTGCCAGCAGCGGGAGCTCCTACAATGAGCAGTTCTTC. Translation: CASSGSSYNEQFF.

The V gene is TRBV6-1, the J gene TRBJ1-2; 7 bases are a match to TRBD1. CDR3 length: 15 amino acids. The J segment lost 7 bases and the V segment lost 3 bases, leaving 11 bases of the junction unmatched. Germline loops: CDR1 MNHNS, CDR2 SASEGT. The CDR3, as DNA: TGTGCCAGCAGTGATTATCCAGGGGGTGAGCGTGGCTACACCTTC. Amino acid sequence: CASSDYPGGERGYTF.

The V and J genes are TRBV19 and TRBJ1-1; D call uncertain. The germline V gene encodes CDR1 LNHDA and CDR2 SQIVND (reference sequence). The germline V and J ends were trimmed by 6 bases and 1 base, with 6 bases remaining between them. This CDR3 has 12 residues. This chain's CDR3 is CASSQSNTEAFF. Written as DNA, the CDR3 is TGTGCCAGTAGCCAATCGAACACTGAAGCTTTCTTT. The full variable domain, completed using reference TRBV19 and TRBJ1-1, is DGGITQSPKYLFRKEGQNVTLSCEQNLNHDAMYWYRQDPGQGLRLIYYSQIVNDFQKGDIAEGYSVSREKKESFPLTVTSAQKNPTAFYLCASSQSNTEAFFGQGTRLTVV.

The gene calls are TRBV10-3 and TRBJ2-7; the match to TRBD2 covers 7 bases. This CDR3 is 14 amino acids long. CDR1 is ENHRY and CDR2 is SYGVKD in the germline V gene. The ends lost 2 bases at V and 3 bases at J; junction bases unmatched: 4. The CDR3 sequence is CAISEEAGVYEQYF. The CDR3 bases are TGTGCCATCAGTGAGGAGGCGGGGGTCTACGAGCAGTACTTC.

This clone has only a few counts. V gene TRBV15 combines with J gene TRBJ2-7; 8 nucleotides line up with TRBD1. This CDR3 is 14 amino acids long. J gave up 6 bases and V 8 bases, and 12 bases lay outside the gene matches. In germline, CDR1 is LNHNV, CDR2 YYDKDF (reference sequence). This CDR3 reads CATSGQGPLGEQYF. The CDR3 nucleotides are TGTGCCACCTCCGGACAGGGTCCCTTAGGCGAGCAGTACTTC.

This chain connects TRBV5-1 to TRBJ2-7; D remains ambiguous. In germline, CDR1 is SGHRS, CDR2 YFSETQ. Trimming removed 2 bases from V and 6 bases from J, with 15 bases in between. There are 14 residues in the CDR3. As DNA, the CDR3 is TGCGCCAGCAGCTTCGGCACAGTTTATACCGAGCAGTACTTC. This sequence encodes CASSFGTVYTEQYF. The full variable domain, with the rest looked up from reference TRBV5-1 and TRBJ2-7, is KAGVTQTPRYLIKTRGQQVTLSCSPISGHRSVSWYQQTPGQGLQFLFEYFSETQRNKGNFPGRFSGRQFSNSRSEMNVSTLELGDSALYLCASSFGTVYTEQYFGPGTRLTVT.

The chain is built from TRBV5-1 and TRBJ2-1, with 9 positions matching TRBD2. In germline, CDR1 is SGHRS, CDR2 YFSETQ. This CDR3 spans 15 amino acids. Trimming removed 5 bases from V and 6 bases from J; junction bases left unmatched: 9. CDR3 loop: CASRNLAGISNEQFF. CDR3 nucleotides: TGCGCCAGCAGGAATCTAGCGGGAATATCCAATGAGCAGTTCTTC.

The chain recombines TRBV6-1 with TRBJ1-4; no firm D call. V gave up 8 bases and J gave up 7 bases, with 8 bases separating them. The CDR3 runs to 11 residues. Germline assignment: CDR1 MNHNS and CDR2 SASEGT. Written as DNA, the CDR3 is TGTGCCAGCCGCAGAGGTGAAAAACTGTTTTTT. This gives the protein CASRRGEKLFF.

This sequence joins TRBV29-1 and TRBJ2-3; D is possibly TRBD1 (6 bases). This CDR3 comprises 15 residues. Germline V CDR1 and CDR2: SQVTM, ANQGSEA. Trimming cost V 6 bases and J 1 base, with 17 bases left between them. The CDR3 spells CSVPPGVSGTDTQYF. The DNA for the CDR3 is TGCAGCGTACCACCAGGGGTTTCTGGCACAGATACGCAGTATTTT.

The chain is built from TRBV19 and TRBJ2-7; 7 nucleotides line up with TRBD1. The CDR3 consists of 13 residues. V shed 10 bases, J shed 1 base, and the junction held 7 bases outside the gene matches. Germline V lookup: CDR1 LNHDA, CDR2 SQIVND (reference sequence). CDR3 sequence reads: CATEGATSYEQYF. The CDR3 nucleotides are TGTGCCACAGAGGGGGCGACTTCCTACGAGCAGTACTTC.

CDR3 DNA: TGTGCCAGCAGCTTGGTGGGGGACATAAGGGAGACCCAGTACTTC. This encodes CASSLVGDIRETQYF. The J gene is TRBJ2-5, the V gene TRBV5-5; D may be TRBD1 (6 bases). Trimming cost V 0 bases and J 5 bases, with 14 bases left between them. This CDR3 region has 15 residues. Germline lookup yields CDR1 SGHKS and CDR2 YYEKEE (reference sequence).

The chain is built from TRBV11-3 and TRBJ1-2; D might be TRBD1 (5 bases). Trimming stripped 1 base from V and 6 bases from J, with 12 bases between. Germline V gene data show CDR1 as SGHNT and CDR2 as YENEEA. CDR3 length: 14 amino acids. The CDR3 nucleotides are TGTGCCAGCAGCTTAGGCCCCGACAGCCATGGCTACACCTTC. Protein sequence: CASSLGPDSHGYTF.